The rows below give T cell receptor beta chains drawn from one sample of a study of cytomegalovirus exposure and HLA in healthy donors. Clones were read by immunoSEQ multiplex PCR, and TCRdb kept only the in-frame ones, dropping some. The sample contains about 140,000 clones, about three quarters of which appear only once. The sample consisted of PBMCs. Receptor source: a woman aged 40 to 49 in good health and CMV-seronegative. The CDR3 runs from the conserved cysteine through the conserved F or W. The order of the fields is clone size, V gene, J gene, D gene, CDR3 protein, CDR3 DNA. A D gene is named only where the DNA matches it firmly. A row's size may be missing; if present it is once, few, many or a size class.

few,TRBV4-1,TRBJ1-2,TRBD1,CASSERRTGQRENGYTF,TGCGCCAGCAGCGAAAGAAGGACAGGACAACGTGAGAATGGCTACACCTTC
NA,TRBV7-9,TRBJ2-1,NA,CASSLLQGRVNEQFF,TGTGCCAGCAGCTTACTTCAGGGCAGGGTAAATGAGCAGTTCTTC
NA,TRBV4-2,TRBJ2-2,NA,CASSQVTTGTGELFF,TGTGCCAGCAGCCAGGTTACCACAGGGACCGGGGAGCTGTTTTTT
NA,TRBV2,TRBJ2-5,NA,CASQGAAFQETQYF,TGTGCCAGCCAGGGCGCGGCCTTCCAAGAGACCCAGTACTTC
NA,TRBV2,TRBJ1-2,NA,CASRDNRVVYGYTF,TGTGCCAGCAGAGACAACAGGGTTGTGTATGGCTACACCTTC
NA,TRBV2,TRBJ2-1,NA,CASSEANRQFFNEQFF,TGTGCCAGCAGTGAAGCAAACAGACAATTTTTCAATGAGCAGTTCTTC
NA,TRBV6-1,TRBJ1-3,TRBD1,CASSEAENRGLNSGNTIYF,TGTGCCAGCAGTGAAGCGGAGAACAGGGGTCTGAACTCTGGAAACACCATATATTTT
NA,TRBV10-3,TRBJ2-3,NA,CAISQNTDTQYF,TGTGCCATCAGTCAAAACACAGATACGCAGTATTTT
few,TRBV6-6,TRBJ1-4,NA,CASSYSAGRHEKLFF,TGTGCCAGCAGTTACTCGGCAGGGAGGCATGAAAAACTGTTTTTT
NA,TRBV2,TRBJ2-3,TRBD2,CASSDGAGGLEDTQYF,TGTGCCAGCAGTGACGGGGCGGGGGGCCTCGAAGATACGCAGTATTTT
NA,TRBV5-1,TRBJ2-3,NA,CASSLIPENTDTQYF,TGCGCCAGCAGCTTGATACCAGAAAACACAGATACGCAGTATTTT
NA,TRBV2,TRBJ2-5,NA,CASSEGEDVQETQYF,TGTGCCAGCAGTGAGGGGGAGGATGTCCAAGAGACCCAGTACTTC
NA,TRBV5-6,TRBJ2-3,NA,CASSLAAEIDTQYF,TGTGCCAGCAGCTTGGCCGCGGAGATAGATACGCAGTATTTT
NA,TRBV7-2,TRBJ1-1,NA,CASSLDGGRVSTEAFF,TGTGCCAGCAGCTTAGATGGAGGGAGGGTGAGCACTGAAGCTTTCTTT
NA,TRBV5-1,TRBJ2-1,TRBD1,CASSLDPGQGPNEQFF,TGCGCCAGCAGCTTGGATCCGGGACAGGGGCCCAATGAGCAGTTCTTC
NA,TRBV2,TRBJ1-5,NA,CASSEVKPSGLEPQHF,TGTGCCAGCAGTGAAGTGAAGCCCTCAGGGTTGGAGCCCCAGCATTTT
NA,TRBV7-9,TRBJ1-1,TRBD1,CASSPRTGPAAGTEAFF,TGTGCCAGCAGCCCGAGGACAGGGCCGGCGGCTGGCACTGAAGCTTTCTTT
NA,TRBV7-9,TRBJ1-4,TRBD1,CASSSTGVFEKLFF,TGTGCCAGCAGCTCGACAGGGGTATTCGAAAAACTGTTTTTT
NA,TRBV6-6,TRBJ2-1,NA,CASSNQGALYNEQFF,TGTGCCAGCAGTAACCAAGGGGCCTTGTACAATGAGCAGTTCTTC
NA,TRBV15,TRBJ2-7,TRBD1,CATSSLGGSSYEQYF,TGTGCCACCAGCAGTTTAGGGGGCAGCTCCTACGAGCAGTACTTC
NA,TRBV5-6,TRBJ1-5,TRBD1,CASSYQTGSNQPQHF,TGTGCCAGCAGCTATCAGACAGGGAGCAATCAGCCCCAGCATTTT
few,TRBV10-3,TRBJ1-6,NA,CAVSTGSSYNSPLHF,TGTGCCGTCTCGACTGGGAGCTCCTATAATTCACCCCTCCACTTT
NA,TRBV9,TRBJ2-5,NA,CASSVAPGETQYF,TGTGCCAGCAGCGTAGCCCCGGGGGAGACCCAGTACTTC
once,TRBV6-1,TRBJ2-5,NA,CASRPNTGSETQYF,TGTGCCAGCAGACCGAATACAGGGTCAGAGACCCAGTACTTC
NA,TRBV27,TRBJ1-5,NA,CASRMGGGWNQPQHF,TGTGCCAGCAGGATGGGGGGGGGATGGAATCAGCCCCAGCATTTT
NA,TRBV6-5,TRBJ1-2,TRBD1,CASRPLGTANYGYTF,TGTGCCAGCAGACCACTCGGGACAGCTAACTATGGCTACACCTTC
NA,TRBV28,TRBJ1-6,NA,CAISASTHPTESYNSPLHF,TGTGCCATTTCGGCCTCTACCCACCCGACTGAGTCCTATAATTCACCCCTCCACTTT
NA,TRBV6-1,TRBJ1-6,NA,CASSEARGIGSPLHF,TGTGCCAGCAGTGAAGCGCGAGGGATAGGTTCACCCCTCCACTTT
NA,TRBV18,TRBJ1-6,NA,CASSPADNSPLHF,TGTGCCAGCTCACCAGCGGATAATTCACCCCTCCACTTT
NA,TRBV25-1,TRBJ1-2,TRBD1,CASSEYLTTGYGYTF,TGTGCCAGCAGTGAATACCTCACGACAGGGTATGGCTACACCTTC
NA,TRBV11-2,TRBJ2-2,NA,CASSLVGPGTGELFF,TGTGCCAGCAGCTTAGTTGGGCCGGGGACCGGGGAGCTGTTTTTT
NA,TRBV7-6,TRBJ1-1,TRBD1,CASSMGQSHQNRGFEAFF,TGTGCCAGCAGCATGGGACAGAGCCACCAAAATCGCGGGTTTGAAGCTTTCTTT
few,TRBV11-1,TRBJ1-1,NA,CASTEGRALAEAFF,TGTGCCAGCACCGAAGGCAGGGCGCTCGCTGAAGCTTTCTTT
once,TRBV7-2,TRBJ2-1,TRBD2,CASSAGLIEYNEQFF,TGTGCCAGCAGCGCGGGACTAATCGAATACAATGAGCAGTTCTTC
NA,TRBV2,TRBJ1-2,NA,CASSRQIYGYTF,TGTGCCAGCAGTCGACAGATCTATGGCTACACCTTC
NA,TRBV19,TRBJ1-2,NA,CASSSHLTGNYGYTF,TGTGCCAGTAGTTCCCACTTAACAGGAAACTATGGCTACACCTTC
once,TRBV27,TRBJ1-1,NA,CASSYAGSHTEAFF,TGTGCCAGCAGTTATGCAGGGTCCCACACTGAAGCTTTCTTT
NA,TRBV19,TRBJ1-2,TRBD1,CASSITKDRVDGYTF,TGTGCCAGTAGTATTACTAAGGACAGGGTGGATGGCTACACCTTC